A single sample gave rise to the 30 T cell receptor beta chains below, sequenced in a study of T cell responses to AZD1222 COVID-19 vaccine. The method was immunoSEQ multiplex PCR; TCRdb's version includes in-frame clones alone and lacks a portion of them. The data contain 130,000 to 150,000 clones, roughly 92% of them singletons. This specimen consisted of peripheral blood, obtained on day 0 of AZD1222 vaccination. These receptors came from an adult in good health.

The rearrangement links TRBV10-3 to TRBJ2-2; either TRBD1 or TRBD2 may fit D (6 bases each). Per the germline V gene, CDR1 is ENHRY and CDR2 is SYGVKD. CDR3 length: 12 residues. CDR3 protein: CASRGDTGELFF. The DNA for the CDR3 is TGTGCGAGTAGGGGGGACACCGGGGAGCTGTTTTTT.

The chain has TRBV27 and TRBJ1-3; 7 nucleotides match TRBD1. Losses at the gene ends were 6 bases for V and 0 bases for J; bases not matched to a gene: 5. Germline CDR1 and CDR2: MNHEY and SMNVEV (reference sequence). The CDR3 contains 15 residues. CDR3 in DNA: TGTGCCAGCAGAAGGGGGCCGAGCTCTGGAAACACCATATATTTT. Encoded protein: CASRRGPSSGNTIYF.

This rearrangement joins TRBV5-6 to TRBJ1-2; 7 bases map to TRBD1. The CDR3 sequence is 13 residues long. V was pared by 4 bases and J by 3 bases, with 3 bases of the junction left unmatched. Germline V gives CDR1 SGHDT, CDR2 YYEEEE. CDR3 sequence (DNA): TGTGCCAGCAGCGTAACAGGGGACTATGGCTACACCTTC. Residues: CASSVTGDYGYTF.

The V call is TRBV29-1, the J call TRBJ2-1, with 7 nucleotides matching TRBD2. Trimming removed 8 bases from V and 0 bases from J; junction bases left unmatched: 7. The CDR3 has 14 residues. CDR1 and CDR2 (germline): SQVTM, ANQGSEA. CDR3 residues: CSIWGGSSYNEQFF. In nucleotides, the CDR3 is TGCAGCATATGGGGGGGGAGCTCCTACAATGAGCAGTTCTTC.

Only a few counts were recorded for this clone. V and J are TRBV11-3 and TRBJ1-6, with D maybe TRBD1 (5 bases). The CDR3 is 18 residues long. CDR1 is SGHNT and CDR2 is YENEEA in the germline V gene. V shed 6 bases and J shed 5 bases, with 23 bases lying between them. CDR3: CASRVGPTVNPHNSPLHF. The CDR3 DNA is TGTGCCAGCAGGGTGGGACCCACAGTTAATCCCCATAATTCACCCCTCCACTTT.

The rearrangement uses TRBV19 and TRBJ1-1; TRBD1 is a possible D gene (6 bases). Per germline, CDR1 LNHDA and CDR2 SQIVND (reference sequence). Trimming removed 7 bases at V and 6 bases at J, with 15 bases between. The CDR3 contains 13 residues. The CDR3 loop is CASIFVPGAEAFF. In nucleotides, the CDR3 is TGTGCCAGTATCTTCGTACCAGGGGCTGAAGCTTTCTTT.

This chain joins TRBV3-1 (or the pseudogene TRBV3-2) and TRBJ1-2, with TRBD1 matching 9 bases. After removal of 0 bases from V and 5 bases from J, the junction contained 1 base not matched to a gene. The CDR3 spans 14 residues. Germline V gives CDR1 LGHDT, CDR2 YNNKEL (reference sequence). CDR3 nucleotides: TGTGCCAGCAGCCAAGAGGACAGGGGTTATGGCTACACCTTC. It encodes CASSQEDRGYGYTF.

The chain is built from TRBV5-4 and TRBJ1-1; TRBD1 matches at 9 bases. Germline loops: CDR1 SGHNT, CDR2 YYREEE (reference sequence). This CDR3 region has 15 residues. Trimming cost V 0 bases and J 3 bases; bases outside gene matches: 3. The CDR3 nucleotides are TGTGCCAGCAGCTTGGGACAGGGGGTTTACACTGAAGCTTTCTTT. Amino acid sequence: CASSLGQGVYTEAFF.

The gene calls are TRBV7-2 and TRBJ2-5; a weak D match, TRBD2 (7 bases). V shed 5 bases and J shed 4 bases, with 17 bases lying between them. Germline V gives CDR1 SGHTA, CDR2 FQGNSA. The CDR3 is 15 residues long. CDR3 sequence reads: CASSPSTGRGETQYF. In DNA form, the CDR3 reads TGTGCCAGCAGCCCCTCAACAGGGAGGGGAGAGACCCAGTACTTC.

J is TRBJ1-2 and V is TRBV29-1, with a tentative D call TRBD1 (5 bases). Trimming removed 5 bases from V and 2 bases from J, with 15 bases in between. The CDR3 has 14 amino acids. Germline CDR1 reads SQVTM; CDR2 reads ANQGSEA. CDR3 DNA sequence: TGCAGCGTTTTATCGTCAGGGAGGAACTATGGCTACACCTTC. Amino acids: CSVLSSGRNYGYTF.

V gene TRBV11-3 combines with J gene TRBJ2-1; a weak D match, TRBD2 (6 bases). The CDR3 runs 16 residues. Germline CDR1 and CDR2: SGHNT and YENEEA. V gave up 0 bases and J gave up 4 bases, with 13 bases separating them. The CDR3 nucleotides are TGTGCCAGCAGCTTAGACCGCCGCCGGGGGTACAATGAGCAGTTCTTC. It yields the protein CASSLDRRRGYNEQFF.

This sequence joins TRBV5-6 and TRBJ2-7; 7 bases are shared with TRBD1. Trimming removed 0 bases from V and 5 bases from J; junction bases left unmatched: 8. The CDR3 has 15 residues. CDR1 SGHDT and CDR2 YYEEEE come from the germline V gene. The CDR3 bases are TGTGCCAGCAGCTTGGGCCCCAACAGGGGCGACGAGCAGTACTTC. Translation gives CASSLGPNRGDEQYF.

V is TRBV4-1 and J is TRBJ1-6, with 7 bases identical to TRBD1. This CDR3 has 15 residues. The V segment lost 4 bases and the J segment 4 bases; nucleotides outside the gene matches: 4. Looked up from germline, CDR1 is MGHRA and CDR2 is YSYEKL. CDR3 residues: CASSLRDRYNSPLHF. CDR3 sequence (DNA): TGCGCCAGCAGCCTCCGGGACAGATATAATTCACCCCTCCACTTT.

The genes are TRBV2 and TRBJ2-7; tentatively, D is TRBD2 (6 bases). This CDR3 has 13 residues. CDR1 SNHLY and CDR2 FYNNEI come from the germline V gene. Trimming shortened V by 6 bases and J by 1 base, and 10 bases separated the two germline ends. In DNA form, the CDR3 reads TGTGCCAGCAGGGGACTGGAGTCCTACGAGCAGTACTTC. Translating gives CASRGLESYEQYF.

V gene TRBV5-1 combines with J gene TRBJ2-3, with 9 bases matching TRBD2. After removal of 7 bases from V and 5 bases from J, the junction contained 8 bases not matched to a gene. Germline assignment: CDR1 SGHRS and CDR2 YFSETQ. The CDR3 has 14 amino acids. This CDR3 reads CASSLAGAVDTQYF. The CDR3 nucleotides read TGCGCCAGCTCTTTAGCGGGAGCAGTAGATACGCAGTATTTT.

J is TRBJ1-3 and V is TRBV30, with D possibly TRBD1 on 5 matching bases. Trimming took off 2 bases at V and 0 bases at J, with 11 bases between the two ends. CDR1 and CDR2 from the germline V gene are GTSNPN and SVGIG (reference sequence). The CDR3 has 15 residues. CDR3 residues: CAWSMGRSSGNTIYF. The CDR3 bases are TGTGCCTGGAGTATGGGACGTAGCTCTGGAAACACCATATATTTT.

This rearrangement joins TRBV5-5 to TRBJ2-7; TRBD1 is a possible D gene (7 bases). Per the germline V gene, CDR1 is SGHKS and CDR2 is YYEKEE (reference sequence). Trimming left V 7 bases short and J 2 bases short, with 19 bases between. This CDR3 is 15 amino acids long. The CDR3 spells CASQTTRGEPYEQYF. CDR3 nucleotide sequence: TGTGCCAGCCAGACCACCAGGGGGGAACCCTACGAGCAGTACTTC. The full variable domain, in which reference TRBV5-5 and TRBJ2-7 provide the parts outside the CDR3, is DAGVTQSPTHLIKTRGQQVTLRCSPISGHKSVSWYQQVLGQGPQFIFQYYEKEERGRGNFPDRFSARQFPNYSSELNVNALLLGDSALYLCASQTTRGEPYEQYFGPGTRLTVT.

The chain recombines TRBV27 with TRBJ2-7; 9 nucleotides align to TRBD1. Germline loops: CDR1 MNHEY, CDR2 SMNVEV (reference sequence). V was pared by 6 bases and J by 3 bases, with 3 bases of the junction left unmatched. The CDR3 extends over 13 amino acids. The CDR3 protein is CASSGTGLYEQYF. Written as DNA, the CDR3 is TGTGCCAGCAGCGGGACAGGGCTCTACGAGCAGTACTTC.

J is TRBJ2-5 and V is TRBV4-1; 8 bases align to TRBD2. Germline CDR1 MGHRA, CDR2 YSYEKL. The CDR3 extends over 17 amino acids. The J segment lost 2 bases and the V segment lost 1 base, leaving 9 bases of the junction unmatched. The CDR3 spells CASSQGPSSGEQETQYF. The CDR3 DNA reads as TGCGCCAGCAGCCAAGGCCCGAGTAGCGGGGAACAAGAGACCCAGTACTTC.

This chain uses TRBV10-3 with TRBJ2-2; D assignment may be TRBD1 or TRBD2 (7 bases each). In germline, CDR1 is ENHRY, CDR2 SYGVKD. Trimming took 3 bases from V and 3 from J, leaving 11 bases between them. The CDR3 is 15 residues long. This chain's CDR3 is CAISDSGGDTGELFF. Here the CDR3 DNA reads TGTGCCATCAGTGATTCAGGGGGGGACACCGGGGAGCTGTTTTTT.

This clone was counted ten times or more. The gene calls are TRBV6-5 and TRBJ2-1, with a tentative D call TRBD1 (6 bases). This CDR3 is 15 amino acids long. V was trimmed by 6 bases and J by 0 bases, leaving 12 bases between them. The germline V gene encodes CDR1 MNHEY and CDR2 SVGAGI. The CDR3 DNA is TGTGCCAGCAGATACAGGGCTAGCTCCTACAATGAGCAGTTCTTC. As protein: CASRYRASSYNEQFF.

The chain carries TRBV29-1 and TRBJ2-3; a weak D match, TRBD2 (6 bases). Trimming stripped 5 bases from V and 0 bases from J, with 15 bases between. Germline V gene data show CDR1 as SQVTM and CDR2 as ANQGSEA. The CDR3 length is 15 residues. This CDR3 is CSVTGKAGSTDTQYF. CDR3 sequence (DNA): TGCAGCGTTACAGGAAAGGCGGGAAGCACAGATACGCAGTATTTT.

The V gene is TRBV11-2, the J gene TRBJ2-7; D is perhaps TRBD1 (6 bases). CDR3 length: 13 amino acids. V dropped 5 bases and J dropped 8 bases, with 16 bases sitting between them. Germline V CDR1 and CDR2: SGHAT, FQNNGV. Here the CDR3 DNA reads TGTGCCAGCAGCCTCGAAGTCCGGGACAAGCAGTACTTC. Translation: CASSLEVRDKQYF. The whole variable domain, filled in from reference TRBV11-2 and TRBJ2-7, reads EAGVAQSPRYKIIEKRQSVAFWCNPISGHATLYWYQQILGQGPKLLIQFQNNGVVDDSQLPKDRFSAERLKGVDSTLKIQPAKLEDSAVYLCASSLEVRDKQYFGPGTRLTVT.

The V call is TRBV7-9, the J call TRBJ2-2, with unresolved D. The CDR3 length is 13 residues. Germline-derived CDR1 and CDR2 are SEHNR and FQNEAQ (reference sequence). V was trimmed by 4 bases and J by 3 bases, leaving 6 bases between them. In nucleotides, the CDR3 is TGTGCCAGCAGCTCAGCTTACACCGGGGAGCTGTTTTTT. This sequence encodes CASSSAYTGELFF.

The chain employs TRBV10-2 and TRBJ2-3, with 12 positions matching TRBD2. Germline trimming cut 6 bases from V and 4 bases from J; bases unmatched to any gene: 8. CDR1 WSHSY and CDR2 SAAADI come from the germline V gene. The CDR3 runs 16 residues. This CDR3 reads CASSRDRLAGADTQYF. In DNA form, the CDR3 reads TGCGCCAGCAGCCGGGACAGACTAGCGGGAGCAGATACGCAGTATTTT.

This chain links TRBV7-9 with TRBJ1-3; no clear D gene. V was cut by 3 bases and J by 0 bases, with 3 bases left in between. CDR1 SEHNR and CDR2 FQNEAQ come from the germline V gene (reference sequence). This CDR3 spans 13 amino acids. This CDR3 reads CASSFHSGNTIYF. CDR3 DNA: TGTGCCAGCAGCTTTCACTCTGGAAACACCATATATTTT.

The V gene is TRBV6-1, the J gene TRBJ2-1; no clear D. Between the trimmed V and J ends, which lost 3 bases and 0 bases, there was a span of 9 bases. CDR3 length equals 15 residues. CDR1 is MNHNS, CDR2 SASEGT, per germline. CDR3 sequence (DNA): TGTGCCAGCAGTGACCCCAGACTCTCCTACAATGAGCAGTTCTTC. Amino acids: CASSDPRLSYNEQFF.

CDR3 amino acids: CASSFSRQGSPFEQYF. CDR3 DNA: TGTGCCAGCAGTTTCTCCCGACAGGGATCCCCTTTCGAGCAGTACTTC. The chain uses TRBV28 and TRBJ2-7, with 7 nucleotides matching TRBD1. CDR1 is MDHEN and CDR2 is SYDVKM in the germline V gene. The ends lost 3 bases at V and 6 bases at J; junction bases unmatched: 14. The CDR3 has 16 amino acids.

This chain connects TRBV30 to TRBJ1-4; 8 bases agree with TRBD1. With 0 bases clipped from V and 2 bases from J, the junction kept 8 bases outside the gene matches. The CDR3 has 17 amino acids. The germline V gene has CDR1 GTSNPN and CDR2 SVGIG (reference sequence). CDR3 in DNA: TGTGCCTGGAGTGTAACTTGGCAGGGGGCGACTAATGAAAAACTGTTTTTT. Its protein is CAWSVTWQGATNEKLFF.

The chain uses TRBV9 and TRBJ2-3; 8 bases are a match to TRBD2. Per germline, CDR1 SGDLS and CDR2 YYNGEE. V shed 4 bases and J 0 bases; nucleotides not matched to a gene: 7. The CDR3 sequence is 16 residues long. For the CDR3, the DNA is TGTGCCAGCAGCATGATAGCGGGAACTAGCACAGATACGCAGTATTTT. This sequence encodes CASSMIAGTSTDTQYF.